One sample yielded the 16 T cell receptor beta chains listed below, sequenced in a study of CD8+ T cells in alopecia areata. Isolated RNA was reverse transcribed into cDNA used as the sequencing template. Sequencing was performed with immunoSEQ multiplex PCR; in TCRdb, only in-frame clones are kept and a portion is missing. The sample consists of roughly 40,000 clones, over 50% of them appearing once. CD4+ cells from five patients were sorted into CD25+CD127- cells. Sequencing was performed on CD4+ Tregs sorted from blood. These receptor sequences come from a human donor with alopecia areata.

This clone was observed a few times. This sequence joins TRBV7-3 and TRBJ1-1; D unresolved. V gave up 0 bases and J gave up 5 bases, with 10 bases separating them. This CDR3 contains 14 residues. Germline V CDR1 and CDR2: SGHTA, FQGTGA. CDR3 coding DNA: TGTGCCAGCAGCTTAACCCCCGGGCGAACTGAAGCTTTCTTT. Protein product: CASSLTPGRTEAFF.

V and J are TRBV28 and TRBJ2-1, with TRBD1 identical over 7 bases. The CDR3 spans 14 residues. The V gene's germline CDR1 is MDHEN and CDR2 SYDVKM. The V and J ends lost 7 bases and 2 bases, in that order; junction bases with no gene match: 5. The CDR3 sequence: CASNRGQAYNEQFF. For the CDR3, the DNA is TGTGCCAGCAACCGAGGACAGGCCTACAATGAGCAGTTCTTC.

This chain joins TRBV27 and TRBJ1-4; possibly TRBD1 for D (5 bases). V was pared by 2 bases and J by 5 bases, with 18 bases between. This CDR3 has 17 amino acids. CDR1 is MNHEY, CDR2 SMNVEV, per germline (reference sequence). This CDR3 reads CASSLRYWDGLNEKLFF. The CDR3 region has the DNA TGTGCCAGCAGTTTACGATATTGGGACGGCCTGAATGAAAAACTGTTTTTT.

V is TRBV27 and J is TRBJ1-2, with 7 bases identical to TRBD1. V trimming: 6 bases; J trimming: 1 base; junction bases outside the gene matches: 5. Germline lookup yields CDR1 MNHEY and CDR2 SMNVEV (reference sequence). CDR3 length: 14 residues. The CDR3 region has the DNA TGTGCCAGCAGAAGGACAGGTGGTAACTATGGCTACACCTTC. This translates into CASRRTGGNYGYTF.

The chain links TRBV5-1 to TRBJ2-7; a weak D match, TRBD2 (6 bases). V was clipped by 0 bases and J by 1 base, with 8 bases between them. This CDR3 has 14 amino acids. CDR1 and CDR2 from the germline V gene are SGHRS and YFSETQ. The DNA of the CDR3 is TGCGCCAGCAGCTTGGCCGCGGGATCCTACGAGCAGTACTTC. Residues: CASSLAAGSYEQYF.

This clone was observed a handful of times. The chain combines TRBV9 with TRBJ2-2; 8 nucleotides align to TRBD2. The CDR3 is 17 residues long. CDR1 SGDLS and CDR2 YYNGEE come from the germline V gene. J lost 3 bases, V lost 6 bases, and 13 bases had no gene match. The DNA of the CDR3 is TGTGCCAGCACCTCCTTAGCGGGAAAGGTAGACACCGGGGAGCTGTTTTTT. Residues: CASTSLAGKVDTGELFF.

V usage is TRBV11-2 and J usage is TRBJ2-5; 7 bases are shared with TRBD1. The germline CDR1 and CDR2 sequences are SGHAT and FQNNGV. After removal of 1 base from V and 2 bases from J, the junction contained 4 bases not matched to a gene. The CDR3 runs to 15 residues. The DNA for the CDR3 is TGTGCCAGCAGCTTAGCCCGGGACAGACAAGAGACCCAGTACTTC. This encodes CASSLARDRQETQYF.

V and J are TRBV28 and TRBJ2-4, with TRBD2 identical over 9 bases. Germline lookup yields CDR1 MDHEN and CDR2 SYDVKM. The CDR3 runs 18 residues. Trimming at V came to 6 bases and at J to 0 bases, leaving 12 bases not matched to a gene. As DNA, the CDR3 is TGTGCCAGCAGCCTAGCGGGGCCATCTCCCCTAGCCAAAAACATTCAGTACTTC. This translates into CASSLAGPSPLAKNIQYF.

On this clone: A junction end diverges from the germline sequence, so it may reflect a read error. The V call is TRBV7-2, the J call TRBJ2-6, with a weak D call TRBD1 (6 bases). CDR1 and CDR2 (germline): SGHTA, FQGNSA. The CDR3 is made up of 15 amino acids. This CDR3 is CASSLDSSRANVLTF. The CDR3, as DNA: TGTGCCAGCAGCCTGGACAGCTCTCGGGCCAACGTCCTGACTTTC. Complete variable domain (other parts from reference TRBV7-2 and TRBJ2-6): GAGVSQSPSNKVTEKGKDVELRCDPISGHTALYWYRQSLGQGLEFLIYFQGNSAPDKSGLPSDRFSAERTGGSVSTLTIQRTQQEDSAVYLCASSLDSSRANVLTFGAGSRLTVL.

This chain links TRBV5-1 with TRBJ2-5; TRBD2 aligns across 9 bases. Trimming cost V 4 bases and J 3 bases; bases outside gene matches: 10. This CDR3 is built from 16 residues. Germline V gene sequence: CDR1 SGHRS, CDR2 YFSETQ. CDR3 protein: CASSPVGSGGEETQYF. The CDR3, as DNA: TGCGCCAGCAGCCCGGTCGGTAGCGGGGGAGAAGAGACCCAGTACTTC.

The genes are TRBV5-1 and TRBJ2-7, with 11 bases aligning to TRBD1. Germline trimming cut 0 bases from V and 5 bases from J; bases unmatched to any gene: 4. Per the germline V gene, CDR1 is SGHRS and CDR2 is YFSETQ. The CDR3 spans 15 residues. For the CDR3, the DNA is TGCGCCAGCAGCTTGGCGGGACAGGGGGGCAACGAGCAGTACTTC. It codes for CASSLAGQGGNEQYF.

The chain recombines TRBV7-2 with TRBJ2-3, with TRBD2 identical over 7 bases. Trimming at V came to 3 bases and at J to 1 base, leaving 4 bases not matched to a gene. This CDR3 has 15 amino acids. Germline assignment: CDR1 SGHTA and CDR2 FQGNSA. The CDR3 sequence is CASSFGGGGTDTQYF. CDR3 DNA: TGTGCCAGCAGCTTCGGCGGGGGAGGCACAGATACGCAGTATTTT.

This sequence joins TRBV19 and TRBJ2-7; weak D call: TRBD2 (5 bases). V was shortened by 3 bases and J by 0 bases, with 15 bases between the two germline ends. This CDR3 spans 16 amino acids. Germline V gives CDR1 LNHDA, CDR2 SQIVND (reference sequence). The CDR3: CASSMAGAGASYEQYF. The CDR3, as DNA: TGTGCCAGTAGTATGGCGGGTGCAGGAGCCTCCTACGAGCAGTACTTC.

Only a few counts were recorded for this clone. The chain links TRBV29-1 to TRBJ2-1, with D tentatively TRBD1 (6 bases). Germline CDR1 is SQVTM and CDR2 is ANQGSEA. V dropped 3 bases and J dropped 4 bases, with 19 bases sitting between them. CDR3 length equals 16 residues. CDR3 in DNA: TGCAGCGTTGAGGAATTGAGGGGGAGCCCATACAATGAGCAGTTCTTC. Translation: CSVEELRGSPYNEQFF.

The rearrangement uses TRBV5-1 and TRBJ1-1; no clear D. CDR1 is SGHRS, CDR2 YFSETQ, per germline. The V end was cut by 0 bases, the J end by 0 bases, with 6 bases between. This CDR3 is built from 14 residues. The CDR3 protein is CASSLGEMNTEAFF. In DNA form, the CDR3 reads TGCGCCAGCAGCTTGGGGGAGATGAACACTGAAGCTTTCTTT.

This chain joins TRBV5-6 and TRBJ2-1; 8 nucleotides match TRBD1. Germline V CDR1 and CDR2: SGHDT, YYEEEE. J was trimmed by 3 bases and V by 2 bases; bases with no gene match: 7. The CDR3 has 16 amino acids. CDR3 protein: CASSFYQGANYNEQFF. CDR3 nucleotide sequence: TGTGCCAGCAGCTTCTACCAGGGGGCCAACTACAATGAGCAGTTCTTC.